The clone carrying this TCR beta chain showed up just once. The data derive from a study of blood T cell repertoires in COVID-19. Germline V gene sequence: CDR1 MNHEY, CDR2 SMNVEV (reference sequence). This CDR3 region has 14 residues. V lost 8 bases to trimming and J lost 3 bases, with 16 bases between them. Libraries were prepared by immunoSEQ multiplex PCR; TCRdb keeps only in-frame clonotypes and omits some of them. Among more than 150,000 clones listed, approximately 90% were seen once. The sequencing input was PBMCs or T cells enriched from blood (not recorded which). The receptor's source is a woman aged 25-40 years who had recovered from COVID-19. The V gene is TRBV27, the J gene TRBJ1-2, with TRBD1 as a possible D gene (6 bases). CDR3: CASAGGGADYGYTF. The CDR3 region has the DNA TGTGCCAGCGCTGGCGGGGGGGCCGACTATGGCTACACCTTC.